This T cell receptor beta chain was obtained from a study of cytomegalovirus exposure and HLA in healthy donors. V was pared by 4 bases and J by 5 bases, with 12 bases of the junction left unmatched. Per the germline V gene, CDR1 is MGHRA and CDR2 is YSYEKL. The CDR3 covers 17 residues. As to this clone: Its antigen is as yet unknown.

Profiled with immunoSEQ multiplex PCR; TCRdb holds only in-frame clones, not every one. The sample lists 150,000 to 200,000 clones, approximately 96% seen once, with around 0.9% in the top ten. Broader study findings: According to the study, 160 or so TCR beta chains were cytomegalovirus-associated. Reports described diagnosis of cytomegalovirus status by the classifier as highly specific and sensitive. In vitro assays verified that three CMV-associated chains recognized CMV antigens specifically.

The clonotype originates from a woman aged 18-29 years in good health and CMV-seronegative. This chain joins TRBV4-1 and TRBJ2-5; 11 bases line up with TRBD2. The sequenced material came from PBMCs. The CDR3 protein is CASSLTSGGRLQETQYF. Written as DNA, the CDR3 is TGCGCCAGCAGCCTCACTAGCGGGGGTCGGCTCCAGGAGACCCAGTACTTC.